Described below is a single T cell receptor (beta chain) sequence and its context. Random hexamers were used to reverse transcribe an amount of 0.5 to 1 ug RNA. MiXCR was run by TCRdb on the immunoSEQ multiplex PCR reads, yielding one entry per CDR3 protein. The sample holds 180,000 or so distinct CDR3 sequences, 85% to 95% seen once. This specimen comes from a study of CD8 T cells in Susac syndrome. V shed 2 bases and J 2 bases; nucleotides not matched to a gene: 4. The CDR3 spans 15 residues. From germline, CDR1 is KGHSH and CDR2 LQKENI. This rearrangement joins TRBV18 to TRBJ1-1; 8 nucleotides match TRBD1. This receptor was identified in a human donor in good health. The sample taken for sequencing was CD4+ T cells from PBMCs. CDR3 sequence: CASSPGTGDNTEAFF. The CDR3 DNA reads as TGTGCCAGCTCACCAGGGACAGGAGATAACACTGAAGCTTTCTTT.